The 5 T cell receptor beta chains presented below share a single source sample, sequenced in a study of shared clonotypes between healthy human individuals. The data were produced by immunoSEQ multiplex PCR, yet TCRdb's version contains in-frame clones alone and is incomplete. The profile shows 1.6 million or so clones, 97% to 99% of them singletons. The specimen was naive CD4+ T cells sorted from blood. The subset: CD45RA+ positively selected. The receptors were gathered from a man aged 30 to 39 in good health.

The chain couples TRBV7-6 to TRBJ2-2; D gene unclear. V shed 5 bases and J shed 6 bases, with 16 bases lying between them. Germline lookup yields CDR1 SGHVS and CDR2 FNYEAQ. This CDR3 spans 15 amino acids. As DNA, the CDR3 is TGTGCCAGCAGCGCCTCTTGGACCTCCCCCGGGGAGCTGTTTTTT. This encodes CASSASWTSPGELFF.

The chain carries TRBV27 and TRBJ2-7; 8 nucleotides line up with TRBD2. Germline CDR1 reads MNHEY; CDR2 reads SMNVEV (reference sequence). The ends lost 6 bases at V and 2 bases at J; junction bases unmatched: 6. This CDR3 has 14 amino acids. The CDR3 protein is CASSLSGSTYEQYF. Here the CDR3 DNA reads TGTGCCAGCAGCCTCAGCGGGAGTACCTACGAGCAGTACTTC.

The CDR3 here is CASSLERGLRSTDTQYF. The CDR3 DNA is TGTGCCAGCAGCCTCGAAAGGGGTTTGCGGTCCACAGATACGCAGTATTTT. The V call is TRBV13, the J call TRBJ2-3; possible D gene TRBD1, 5 bases. The ends were cut back, 5 bases at V and 2 bases at J, with 20 bases in the middle. The CDR3 is made up of 17 amino acids. Germline lookup yields CDR1 PRHDT and CDR2 FYEKMQ (reference sequence). Based on the CDR3 plus reference TRBV13 and TRBJ2-3, the full variable domain is AAGVIQSPRHLIKEKRETATLKCYPIPRHDTVYWYQQGPGQDPQFLISFYEKMQSDKGSIPDRFSAQQFSDYHSELNMSSLELGDSALYFCASSLERGLRSTDTQYFGPGTRLTVL.

The chain uses TRBV9 and TRBJ2-1, with 10 bases aligning to TRBD2. The germline gives CDR1 SGDLS, CDR2 YYNGEE. The CDR3 consists of 14 residues. V shed 3 bases, J shed 15 bases, and the junction held 12 bases outside the gene matches. CDR3 loop: CASSAWEREGPGFF. DNA of the CDR3: TGTGCCAGCAGCGCCTGGGAGCGGGAGGGACCCGGGTTCTTC.

This chain uses TRBV7-3 with TRBJ2-1, with D perhaps TRBD2 (6 bases). CDR3 size: 13 residues. The germline gives CDR1 SGHTA, CDR2 FQGTGA. V was cut by 4 bases and J by 4 bases, with 8 bases left in between. The CDR3 is CASSSGLYNEQFF. DNA of the CDR3: TGTGCCAGCAGCTCGGGACTGTACAATGAGCAGTTCTTC.